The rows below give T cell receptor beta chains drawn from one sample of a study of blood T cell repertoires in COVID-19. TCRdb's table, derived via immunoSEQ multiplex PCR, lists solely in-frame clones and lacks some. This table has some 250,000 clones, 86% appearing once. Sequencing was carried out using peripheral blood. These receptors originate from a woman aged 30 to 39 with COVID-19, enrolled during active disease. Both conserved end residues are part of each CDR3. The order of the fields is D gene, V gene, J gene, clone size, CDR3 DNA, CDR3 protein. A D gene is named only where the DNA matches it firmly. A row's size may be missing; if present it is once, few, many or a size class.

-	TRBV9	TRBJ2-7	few	TGTGCCAGCAGCGTAGGAGGAGGGCCCTACGAGCAGTACTTC	CASSVGGGPYEQYF
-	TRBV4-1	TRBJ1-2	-	TGCGCCAGCAGCCAAGATATAGAAACGTCCGGCTACACCTTC	CASSQDIETSGYTF
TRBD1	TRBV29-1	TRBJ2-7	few	TGCAGCGTTGAACAACAGGGGGGCAAGTACTTC	CSVEQQGGKYF
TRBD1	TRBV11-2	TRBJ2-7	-	TGTGCCAGCAGCCCCACAGGGGGGCCTCCGCAGTCCGAGCAGTACTTC	CASSPTGGPPQSEQYF
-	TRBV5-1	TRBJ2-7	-	TGCGCCAGCAGCCTGTATGAGAGGGGGAACTCCTACGAGCAGTACTTC	CASSLYERGNSYEQYF
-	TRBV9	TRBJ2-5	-	TGTGCCAGCAGCGTGGGAACGGGGGGCCGGGGGGAGACCCAGTACTTC	CASSVGTGGRGETQYF
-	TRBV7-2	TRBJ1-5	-	TGTGCCAGCAGCCTGGACTCGGGAGTCAATCAGCCCCAGCATTTT	CASSLDSGVNQPQHF
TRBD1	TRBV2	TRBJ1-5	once	TGTGCCAGCAGTGTGGTCGGGACAGGGCTTAGCAATCAGCCCCAGCATTTT	CASSVVGTGLSNQPQHF
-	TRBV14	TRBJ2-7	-	TGTGCCAGCAGCCGGGGACACGGGGGGTACGAGCAGTACTTC	CASSRGHGGYEQYF
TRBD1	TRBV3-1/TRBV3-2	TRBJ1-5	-	TGTGCCAGCAGCCAAACAGGGGGCTACCCTTATAGCAATCAGCCCCAGCATTTT	CASSQTGGYPYSNQPQHF
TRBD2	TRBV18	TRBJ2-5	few	TGTGCCAGCTCACCGTCCGCGGGGAGCGGGGGTCGGGAGACCCAGTACTTC	CASSPSAGSGGRETQYF
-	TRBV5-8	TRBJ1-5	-	TGTGCCAGCACCTTTCCAAATCAGCCCCAGCATTTT	CASTFPNQPQHF
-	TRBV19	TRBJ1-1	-	TGTGCCAGTAGTATAGTACAATTCGGGACTGAAGCTTTCTTT	CASSIVQFGTEAFF
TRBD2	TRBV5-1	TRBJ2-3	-	TGCGCCAGCAGCTTGACTAGCGGCACAGATACGCAGTATTTT	CASSLTSGTDTQYF
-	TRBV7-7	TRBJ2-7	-	TGTGCCAGCAGCCCCCAGTCCGACTACGAGCAGTACTTC	CASSPQSDYEQYF
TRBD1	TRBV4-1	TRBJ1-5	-	TGCGCCAGCAGTCAAGGGACAGGGGGCTTTCGCGGTCAGCCCCAGCATTTT	CASSQGTGGFRGQPQHF
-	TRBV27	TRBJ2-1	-	TGTGCCAGCAGTTTAGTTGGTAGCTACAATGAGCAGTTCTTC	CASSLVGSYNEQFF
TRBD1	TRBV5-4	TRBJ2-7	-	TGTGCCAGCAGCGACAGGGGCATTGACTACGAGCAGTACTTC	CASSDRGIDYEQYF
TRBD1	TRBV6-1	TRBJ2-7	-	TGTGCCAGCAGTGAAAACAGGGGGCCACTCGAGCAGTACTTC	CASSENRGPLEQYF
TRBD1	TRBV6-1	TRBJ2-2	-	TGTGCCAGCAGTGACCCGGGACAGGGCACCGGGGAGCTGTTTTTT	CASSDPGQGTGELFF
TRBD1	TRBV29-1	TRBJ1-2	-	TGCAGCGTTGAAGAGAAGGGGGCGAACTATGGCTACACCTTC	CSVEEKGANYGYTF
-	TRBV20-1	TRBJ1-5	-	TGCAGTGCTAGTCGGGGGGCGAGCAATCAGCCCCAGCATTTT	CSASRGASNQPQHF
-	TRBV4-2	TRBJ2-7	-	TGTGCCAGCAGCCCCTGGGGAGGGGGGCCCTACGAGCAGTACTTC	CASSPWGGGPYEQYF
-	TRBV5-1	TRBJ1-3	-	TGCGCCAGCAGCTTGCTCCCCCAGGCCACCTCCTCTGGAAACACCATATATTTT	CASSLLPQATSSGNTIYF
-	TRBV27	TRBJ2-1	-	TGTGCCAGCAGTTTAGGTTTGGACACCTCCTACAATGAGCAGTTCTTC	CASSLGLDTSYNEQFF
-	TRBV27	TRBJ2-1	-	TGTGCCAGCAGTTCACCCGTAGTCGGTGAGCAGTTCTTC	CASSSPVVGEQFF
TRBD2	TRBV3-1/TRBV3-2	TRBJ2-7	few	TGTGCCAGCAGCCCCAGGGCTAGCGGCTACGAGCAGTACTTC	CASSPRASGYEQYF
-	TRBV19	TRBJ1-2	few	TGTGCCAGTAGTATAGAGTTGGGTCAGGGAAATCATGGCTACACCTTC	CASSIELGQGNHGYTF
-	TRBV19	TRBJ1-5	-	TGTGCCAGTAGTATTGGGAGGAATCAGCCCCAGCATTTT	CASSIGRNQPQHF
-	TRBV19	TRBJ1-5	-	TGTGCCAGTAAGTCGGGTAATCAGCCCCAGCATTTT	CASKSGNQPQHF
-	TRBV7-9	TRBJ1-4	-	TGTGCCAGCAGCTCACCGGGAAGTCCTAATGAAAAACTGTTTTTT	CASSSPGSPNEKLFF
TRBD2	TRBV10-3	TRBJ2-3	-	TGTGCCATCAGTTCTAGCGGGAGATTCACAGATACGCAGTATTTT	CAISSSGRFTDTQYF
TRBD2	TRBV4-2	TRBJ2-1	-	TGTGCCAGCAGCCAAGGTCCTAGCGGAAACAATGAGCAGTTCTTC	CASSQGPSGNNEQFF
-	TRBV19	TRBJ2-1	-	TGTGCCAGTAGTACGCTCAGGGTAAACGAGCAGTTCTTC	CASSTLRVNEQFF
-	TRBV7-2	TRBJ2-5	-	TGTGCCAGCAGCCGCAAGAGGACCCAGTACTTC	CASSRKRTQYF
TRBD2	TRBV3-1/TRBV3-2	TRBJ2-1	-	TGTGCCAGCAGCCAAGGTGGGGTAGCGGGGGCGCTACAGTTCTTC	CASSQGGVAGALQFF
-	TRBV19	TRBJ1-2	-	TGTGCCAGTAGTATCAACCACGGAGCTAACTATGGCTACACCTTC	CASSINHGANYGYTF
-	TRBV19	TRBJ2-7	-	TGTGCCAGTAGTCCCCCCGAGACTTACGAGCAGTACTTC	CASSPPETYEQYF
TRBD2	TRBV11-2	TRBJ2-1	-	TGTGCCAGCAGCTTAGAACTAGCGGGGGGCAATGAGCAGTTCTTC	CASSLELAGGNEQFF
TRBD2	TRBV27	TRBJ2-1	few	TGTGCCAGCAGCCACGCCGGGAGCGGGAGTTACAATGAGCAGTTCTTC	CASSHAGSGSYNEQFF
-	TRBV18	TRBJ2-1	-	TGTGCCAGCTCACCACCGATCGCGGGGGCAGTTGTTGATGAGCAGTTCTTC	CASSPPIAGAVVDEQFF
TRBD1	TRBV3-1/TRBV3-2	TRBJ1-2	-	TGTGCCAGCAGCCACCAGGACAGGGCTTCAGTGTTC	CASSHQDRASVF
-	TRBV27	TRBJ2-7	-	TGTGCCAGCAGTTGGGGGAAAGGGGGATACGAGCAGTACTTC	CASSWGKGGYEQYF
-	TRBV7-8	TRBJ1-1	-	TGTGCCAGCAGGAACCCGAGCTGGACAGCCGATAACACTGAAGCTTTCTTT	CASRNPSWTADNTEAFF
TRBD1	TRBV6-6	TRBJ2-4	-	TGTGCCAGCAGTGGGACAGGTGGGGGCAAAAACATTCAGTACTTC	CASSGTGGGKNIQYF
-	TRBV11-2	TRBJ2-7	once	TGTGCCAGCAGTCCAGGACTGGTCTTAAACGAGCAGTACTTC	CASSPGLVLNEQYF
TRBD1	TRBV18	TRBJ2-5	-	TGTGCCAGCTCACCAAAGGACAGGCTAGAGACCCAGTACTTC	CASSPKDRLETQYF